One and the same sample provided the 15 T cell receptor beta chains below, sequenced in a study of cytomegalovirus exposure and HLA in healthy donors. In the PCR, 60 Vbeta and 13 Jbeta primers were used. Libraries were prepared by immunoSEQ multiplex PCR; TCRdb keeps only in-frame clonotypes and omits some of them. The repertoire table contains about 74,000 clones. The material sequenced was PBMCs. The receptors here all came from a female donor in good health and CMV-seropositive.

V usage is TRBV19 and J usage is TRBJ2-2; 9 bases match TRBD2. Trimming cost V 6 bases and J 4 bases; bases outside gene matches: 6. Germline V gives CDR1 LNHDA, CDR2 SQIVND (reference sequence). The length of the CDR3 is 15 residues. The CDR3 spells CASSQLAGTTGELFF. CDR3 nucleotide sequence: TGTGCCAGTAGCCAACTAGCGGGCACCACCGGGGAGCTGTTTTTT. The full variable domain, rest sourced from reference TRBV19 and TRBJ2-2, is DGGITQSPKYLFRKEGQNVTLSCEQNLNHDAMYWYRQDPGQGLRLIYYSQIVNDFQKGDIAEGYSVSREKKESFPLTVTSAQKNPTAFYLCASSQLAGTTGELFFGEGSRLTVL.

V gene TRBV5-3 combines with J gene TRBJ1-3; the D gene is possibly TRBD1 (5 bases). TRBV5-3 is annotated as an ORF whose role is uncertain. V lost 7 bases and J 0 bases, leaving 20 bases between the germline ends. This CDR3 comprises 17 residues. CDR3 DNA: TGTGCCAGAGAACTAAGGAGGGGCCCACTCTCTGGAAACACCATATATTTT. Its protein product is CARELRRGPLSGNTIYF.

The V call is TRBV4-3, the J call TRBJ2-7; maybe TRBD2 (6 bases). The CDR3 runs to 15 residues. Deletions cut 0 bases from V and 3 bases from J, with 12 bases between. Germline CDR1 reads LGHNA; CDR2 reads YSLEER. This CDR3 is CASSQERGYVYEQYF. CDR3 in DNA: TGCGCCAGCAGCCAAGAACGGGGGTATGTCTACGAGCAGTACTTC.

The rearrangement uses TRBV15 and TRBJ2-1; D not resolved. From germline, CDR1 is LNHNV and CDR2 YYDKDF (reference sequence). V was cut by 8 bases and J by 0 bases, with 14 bases left in between. This CDR3 has 15 residues. The CDR3 DNA is TGTGCCACCCTCCTCACTCGGAGCTCCTACAATGAGCAGTTCTTC. It yields the protein CATLLTRSSYNEQFF.

The chain uses TRBV6-1 and TRBJ2-2; 14 nucleotides align to TRBD2. Germline values: CDR1 MNHNS, CDR2 SASEGT. The V gene end was trimmed by 3 bases and the J gene end by 2 bases; junction bases not matched to a gene: 8. The CDR3 is made up of 19 amino acids. Here the CDR3 reads CASSDRLAGGTRNTGELFF. CDR3 sequence (DNA): TGTGCCAGCAGTGATAGACTAGCGGGAGGGACAAGAAACACCGGGGAGCTGTTTTTT.

The chain combines TRBV30 with TRBJ2-5; D possibly corresponds to TRBD1 (5 bases). Germline V gene lookup returns CDR1 GTSNPN and CDR2 SVGIG (reference sequence). The CDR3 has 13 amino acids. Trimming stripped 2 bases from V and 0 bases from J, with 7 bases between. CDR3 DNA: TGTGCCTGGAGTCCAGGGTACCAAGAGACCCAGTACTTC. Its protein product is CAWSPGYQETQYF.

The chain combines TRBV15 with TRBJ2-7; 7 nucleotides line up with TRBD2. Germline CDR1 reads LNHNV; CDR2 reads YYDKDF (reference sequence). The CDR3 has 14 amino acids. V lost 5 bases and J lost 5; bases outside the gene matches: 9. This CDR3 is CATSGKGRENEQYF. CDR3 bases: TGTGCCACCAGCGGGAAAGGGCGGGAGAACGAGCAGTACTTC.

The V gene is TRBV11-2, the J gene TRBJ2-7, with 11 positions matching TRBD1. The CDR3 runs to 15 residues. The germline CDR1 and CDR2 sequences are SGHAT and FQNNGV. J was trimmed by 5 bases and V by 3 bases; bases with no gene match: 6. The CDR3 region is CASSLSGTGGHEQYF. The CDR3 nucleotides are TGTGCCAGCAGCTTGTCAGGGACAGGGGGTCACGAGCAGTACTTC.

The V gene is TRBV7-2, the J gene TRBJ1-2, with 7 nucleotides matching TRBD1. CDR3 length equals 15 residues. The V and J ends lost 4 bases and 4 bases, in that order; junction bases with no gene match: 9. Germline V lookup: CDR1 SGHTA, CDR2 FQGNSA. The CDR3 is CASSSPAGQSYGYTF. CDR3 DNA: TGTGCCAGCAGCTCCCCTGCGGGACAGTCCTATGGCTACACCTTC.

The chain joins TRBV6-4 to TRBJ1-2; possible D gene TRBD1, 6 bases. Germline V gene sequence: CDR1 MRHNA, CDR2 SNTAGT. The CDR3 sequence is 12 residues long. Trimming cost V 5 bases and J 11 bases, with 15 bases left between them. CDR3 protein: CASSNGQQGYTF. CDR3 nucleotide sequence: TGTGCCAGCAGTAATGGACAGCAGGGTTACACCTTC.

The rearrangement links TRBV5-1 to TRBJ2-7; no clear D gene. Between the trimmed V and J ends, which lost 1 base and 6 bases, there was a span of 8 bases. The CDR3 is 12 amino acids. Germline CDR1 is SGHRS and CDR2 is YFSETQ. In DNA, the CDR3 is TGCGCCAGCAGCTTGCGGGTCGGCGAGCAGTACTTC. Translated: CASSLRVGEQYF. The variable domain in full, with the rest retrieved from reference TRBV5-1 and TRBJ2-7, is KAGVTQTPRYLIKTRGQQVTLSCSPISGHRSVSWYQQTPGQGLQFLFEYFSETQRNKGNFPGRFSGRQFSNSRSEMNVSTLELGDSALYLCASSLRVGEQYFGPGTRLTVT.

The chain carries TRBV7-3 and TRBJ2-2; 9 positions match TRBD2. Germline CDR1 is SGHTA and CDR2 is FQGTGA. J was trimmed by 5 bases and V by 1 base; bases with no gene match: 5. This CDR3 contains 16 residues. CDR3: CASSLMGSGRTGELFF. CDR3 DNA: TGTGCCAGCAGCTTAATGGGGAGCGGGAGGACCGGGGAGCTGTTTTTT.

V is TRBV18 and J is TRBJ2-5; D might be TRBD1 (6 bases). The V gene's germline CDR1 is KGHSH and CDR2 LQKENI. The CDR3 covers 13 residues. Between the trimmed V and J ends, which lost 6 bases and 2 bases, there was a span of 10 bases. The CDR3 sequence is CASSQGIQETQYF. CDR3 DNA sequence: TGTGCCAGCTCCCAGGGGATTCAAGAGACCCAGTACTTC.

V usage is TRBV6-5 and J usage is TRBJ2-7, with a weak D call TRBD1 (6 bases). The V gene lost 8 bases and the J gene lost 3 bases, with 17 bases spanning the gap. Germline CDR1 reads MNHEY; CDR2 reads SVGAGI. CDR3 length: 14 amino acids. DNA for the CDR3: TGTGCCAGCGGGGGCGAGCGAAATTTCTACGAGCAGTACTTC. Protein product: CASGGERNFYEQYF.

This chain links TRBV7-9 with TRBJ2-1; 8 bases agree with TRBD1. Germline CDR1 is SEHNR and CDR2 is FQNEAQ (reference sequence). The junction had 5 bases not matched to a gene; V was cut back by 7 bases and J by 3 bases. CDR3 length: 14 amino acids. This CDR3 reads CASITGQDYNEQFF. As DNA, the CDR3 is TGTGCCAGCATCACGGGACAGGACTACAATGAGCAGTTCTTC.